Shown below are 27 T cell receptor beta chains from a single sample sequenced in a study of regulatory T cells in long-lasting Graves disease. CDR3 regions were amplified by Arm-PCR using iRepertoire HTBI primers to build TCR beta libraries. One entry per CDR3 protein results from TCRdb running MiXCR on the multiplex PCR reads. The profile covers 500,000 to 700,000 distinct CDR3 sequences, with 25% to 35% appearing a single time and roughly 41% taken by the ten largest. Stated time point: persistent/refractory GD, antithyroid drugs over 5 years with positive TRAb. PBMC RNA served as the TCR library source. The sample consisted of peripheral blood mononuclear cells (PBMCs), taken when the disease was refractory, from a patient treated with antithyroid drugs. The receptors were sampled from a female donor with Graves disease.

The J gene is TRBJ2-1, the V gene TRBV7-6; no definite D call. V lost 3 bases to trimming and J lost 10 bases, with 10 bases between them. The CDR3 has 12 residues. The V gene's germline CDR1 is SGHVS and CDR2 FNYEAQ. The chain's CDR3 is CASSLDSREQFF. CDR3 DNA: TGTGCCAGCAGCTTGGATAGTCGGGAGCAGTTCTTC.

In this sample, this clonotype turned up once. The V and J genes are TRBV6-1 and TRBJ2-5; D is perhaps TRBD2 (6 bases). Trimming cost V 5 bases and J 4 bases, with 14 bases left between them. This CDR3 is built from 14 residues. Germline CDR1 reads MNHNS; CDR2 reads SASEGT. The CDR3 nucleotides read TGTGCCAGCAGTAACGGACGGGGGAGAGAGACCCAGTACTTC. Translation gives CASSNGRGRETQYF.

This chain links TRBV29-1 with TRBJ1-2; 7 bases map to TRBD1. V gave up 6 bases and J gave up 7 bases; unmatched junction bases: 8. The CDR3 is 12 amino acids. Germline V gene lookup returns CDR1 SQVTM and CDR2 ANQGSEA. The CDR3 nucleotides are TGCAGCGTCCGGGGACAGACCACTGGCTACACCTTC. It yields the protein CSVRGQTTGYTF.

The rearrangement links TRBV28 to TRBJ1-1, with D perhaps matching TRBD1 (6 bases). Germline V CDR1 and CDR2: MDHEN, SYDVKM. CDR3 length equals 16 residues. The V and J ends lost 1 base and 7 bases respectively, with 19 bases between them. The CDR3 reads CASSLSSLGGADEAFF. In nucleotides, the CDR3 is TGTGCCAGCAGTTTATCCTCCCTAGGGGGGGCGGATGAAGCTTTCTTT.

The V and J genes are TRBV30 and TRBJ2-7; TRBD1 is a possible D gene (5 bases). Trimming cost V 2 bases and J 0 bases, with 11 bases left between them. The CDR3 totals 14 residues. Germline lookup yields CDR1 GTSNPN and CDR2 SVGIG (reference sequence). Written as DNA, the CDR3 is TGTGCCTGGAGTTCACAGGAGAGCTCCTACGAGCAGTACTTC. Its protein product is CAWSSQESSYEQYF.

V is TRBV12-3 or TRBV12-4 and J is TRBJ2-3, with 7 bases fitting TRBD1. This CDR3 is 15 amino acids long. V dropped 7 bases and J dropped 4; count of bases not matched to a gene: 11. CDR3 coding DNA: TGTGCCAGCACCGTTGAGGGGGCGAATGCAGATACGCAGTATTTT. Translation: CASTVEGANADTQYF.

This clonotype was seen at least ten times. V gene TRBV6-1 combines with J gene TRBJ2-5; 7 bases line up with TRBD2. V lost 6 bases to trimming and J lost 5 bases; unmatched junction nucleotides: 9. Germline assignment: CDR1 MNHNS and CDR2 SASEGT. The CDR3 is made up of 14 amino acids. The CDR3 DNA reads TGTGCCAGCAGCCACTTGGGGGAGGGTGAGACCCAGTACTTC. Protein product: CASSHLGEGETQYF.

Many counts were recorded for this clonotype. This rearrangement joins TRBV27 to TRBJ1-4; D remains unclear. Deletions cut 3 bases from V and 4 bases from J, with 9 bases between. This CDR3 region has 14 residues. Germline assignment: CDR1 MNHEY and CDR2 SMNVEV (reference sequence). CDR3 protein: CASSFRGGNEKLFF. The CDR3 bases are TGTGCCAGCAGTTTTCGGGGTGGTAATGAAAAACTGTTTTTT.

This chain uses TRBV7-3 with TRBJ1-2; the D gene is possibly TRBD1 (6 bases). The CDR3 is made up of 15 amino acids. V was shortened by 0 bases and J by 4 bases, with 12 bases between the two germline ends. Germline V gene sequence: CDR1 SGHTA, CDR2 FQGTGA. The CDR3 protein is CASSLTAGGGYGYTF. The CDR3 DNA follows: TGTGCCAGCAGCTTAACGGCCGGGGGCGGCTATGGCTACACCTTC.

V is TRBV28 and J is TRBJ2-5; D is perhaps TRBD2 (7 bases). Germline CDR1 MDHEN, CDR2 SYDVKM. This CDR3 is 15 amino acids long. Trimming took off 3 bases at V and 4 bases at J, with 15 bases between the two ends. The CDR3, as DNA: TGTGCCAGCAGTTTCCCGGGGGGCAGGATAGAGACCCAGTACTTC. Its translation: CASSFPGGRIETQYF.

Here the CDR3 reads CASSATGTVGHEQYF. DNA for the CDR3: TGTGCCAGCAGTGCAACCGGGACAGTGGGCCACGAGCAGTACTTC. V and J are TRBV6-1 and TRBJ2-7, with 7 nucleotides matching TRBD1. The CDR3 spans 15 residues. V was clipped by 4 bases and J by 5 bases; unmatched bases: 11. Germline assignment: CDR1 MNHNS and CDR2 SASEGT.

The chain is built from TRBV5-1 and TRBJ1-2; no firm D call. The CDR3 runs to 14 residues. V shed 0 bases and J shed 1 base, with 7 bases lying between them. Germline values: CDR1 SGHRS, CDR2 YFSETQ. As DNA, the CDR3 is TGCGCCAGCAGCTTGGGCGGAGATAACTATGGCTACACCTTC. Amino acids: CASSLGGDNYGYTF.

The chain has TRBV20-1 and TRBJ2-3, with 10 bases that match TRBD2. The CDR3 spans 13 residues. Germline V gene lookup returns CDR1 DFQATT and CDR2 SNEGSKA (reference sequence). The J segment lost 5 bases and the V segment lost 4 bases, leaving 3 bases of the junction unmatched. The chain's CDR3 is CSATLAGQDTQYF. DNA of the CDR3: TGCAGTGCTACACTAGCGGGACAAGATACGCAGTATTTT.

The chain couples TRBV7-9 to TRBJ2-7; TRBD1 aligns across 8 bases. J gave up 3 bases and V 1 base, and 5 bases lay outside the gene matches. The CDR3 extends over 15 amino acids. The germline V gene encodes CDR1 SEHNR and CDR2 FQNEAQ (reference sequence). CDR3 loop: CASSLEAGGGYEQYF. The CDR3 DNA follows: TGTGCCAGCAGCTTAGAGGCAGGGGGCGGCTACGAGCAGTACTTC. The variable domain in full, completed from reference TRBV7-9 and TRBJ2-7, reads DTGVSQNPRHKITKRGQNVTFRCDPISEHNRLYWYRQTLGQGPEFLTYFQNEAQLEKSRLLSDRFSAERPKGSFSTLEIQRTEQGDSAMYLCASSLEAGGGYEQYFGPGTRLTVT.

The chain links TRBV2 to TRBJ1-5; unclear D gene. V was pared by 7 bases and J by 4 bases, with 11 bases between. The CDR3 contains 13 residues. Per the germline V gene, CDR1 is SNHLY and CDR2 is FYNNEI. This CDR3 is CASKSRANQPQHF. CDR3 sequence (DNA): TGTGCCAGCAAGTCCAGAGCGAATCAGCCCCAGCATTTT.

This clonotype was detected ten times or more. V usage is TRBV11-2 and J usage is TRBJ2-7, with TRBD2 matching 8 bases. Germline trimming cut 0 bases from V and 2 bases from J; bases unmatched to any gene: 3. CDR1 SGHAT and CDR2 FQNNGV come from the germline V gene. The CDR3 totals 15 residues. CDR3 protein: CASSLDRGGPYEQYF. The DNA for the CDR3 is TGTGCCAGCAGCTTAGATCGGGGGGGACCCTACGAGCAGTACTTC.

The chain joins TRBV5-6 to TRBJ1-5, with D uncertain. Germline CDR1 and CDR2: SGHDT and YYEEEE. There are 15 residues in the CDR3. V gave up 0 bases and J gave up 1 base, with 8 bases separating them. For the CDR3, the DNA is TGTGCCAGCAGCTTGGGGTGGAGAAGCAATCAGCCCCAGCATTTT. This encodes CASSLGWRSNQPQHF.

This clonotype was counted between two and nine times. The chain couples TRBV10-1 to TRBJ1-5; a weak D match, TRBD1 (6 bases). CDR1 is WNHNN and CDR2 is SYGVQD in the germline V gene (reference sequence). The CDR3 extends over 15 amino acids. Trimming took off 10 bases at V and 7 bases at J, with 23 bases between the two ends. The CDR3 sequence: CATMGNREGKQPQHF. In nucleotides, the CDR3 is TGCGCCACCATGGGGAACAGGGAAGGAAAACAGCCCCAGCATTTT.

This clonotype has only a few counts. This chain connects TRBV5-1 to TRBJ2-5; D not resolved. Germline V CDR1 and CDR2: SGHRS, YFSETQ. V lost 4 bases and J lost 4, with 11 bases in between. This CDR3 contains 13 residues. This chain's CDR3 is CASSQSDGETQYF. The CDR3 DNA reads as TGCGCCAGCAGCCAATCGGATGGAGAGACCCAGTACTTC.

The rearrangement links TRBV2 to TRBJ2-1; 8 nucleotides agree with TRBD2. Losses at the gene ends were 3 bases for V and 4 bases for J; bases not matched to a gene: 8. Germline assignment: CDR1 SNHLY and CDR2 FYNNEI. This CDR3 comprises 16 residues. In nucleotides, the CDR3 is TGTGCCAGCAGTGACTCGGCTAGCGGGCCTTACAATGAGCAGTTCTTC. This codes for CASSDSASGPYNEQFF.

This rearrangement joins TRBV20-1 to TRBJ2-7; 7 bases are a match to TRBD2. This CDR3 region has 13 residues. The germline V gene has CDR1 DFQATT and CDR2 SNEGSKA (reference sequence). Losses at the gene ends were 6 bases for V and 4 bases for J; bases not matched to a gene: 9. As DNA, the CDR3 is TGCAGTGCCCCACCGGGCGGGAGTTACGAGCAGTACTTC. It translates to CSAPPGGSYEQYF.

This clonotype occurred many times. The chain recombines TRBV6-1 with TRBJ1-5; tentative D call: TRBD1 (5 bases). CDR1 is MNHNS, CDR2 SASEGT, per germline. There are 15 residues in the CDR3. V was pared by 4 bases and J by 4 bases, with 14 bases between. The CDR3 sequence: CASSVSQGGNQPQHF. The CDR3 nucleotides are TGTGCCAGCAGTGTTTCTCAGGGTGGGAATCAGCCCCAGCATTTT.

This clonotype was observed at least ten times. The rearrangement uses TRBV20-1 and TRBJ2-2, with D tentatively TRBD1 (7 bases). The germline CDR1 and CDR2 sequences are DFQATT and SNEGSKA (reference sequence). V shed 6 bases and J shed 1 base, with 12 bases lying between them. The CDR3 is made up of 14 amino acids. The CDR3 here is CSARQGGNTGELFF. The CDR3 DNA follows: TGCAGTGCCAGACAGGGAGGGAACACCGGGGAGCTGTTTTTT.

The sample holds many counts of this clonotype. This chain links TRBV11-2 with TRBJ1-1; D is unresolved. Germline-derived CDR1 and CDR2 are SGHAT and FQNNGV. This CDR3 is built from 15 residues. V lost 6 bases and J lost 1, with 15 bases in between. The CDR3 nucleotides are TGTGCCAGCAGTGGGTTGGCAGGACGGAACACTGAAGCTTTCTTT. It translates to CASSGLAGRNTEAFF.

Turning to this clonotype: The junction departs from germline at one end; a sequencing error may be responsible. The chain employs TRBV12-3 or TRBV12-4 and TRBJ1-5; D not resolved. This CDR3 is built from 11 residues. As DNA, the CDR3 is TGTGCCGGCAGTTTAGTTCAGCCCCAGCATTTT. It is translated as CAGSLVQPQHF.

In regard to this clonotype: One junction end disagrees with the germline gene, perhaps due to a read error. The chain combines TRBV27 with TRBJ1-1; D unclear. The CDR3 contains 16 residues. Germline CDR1 and CDR2: MNHEY and SMNVEV (reference sequence). CDR3 nucleotide sequence: TGTGCCAGCAGTCTATCTCGGACGCGAATGAACACTGAAGCTTTCTTT. Encoded protein: CASSLSRTRMNTEAFF.

J is TRBJ2-2 and V is TRBV6-1; no firm D call. From germline, CDR1 is MNHNS and CDR2 SASEGT. The CDR3 runs 15 residues. Trimming shortened V by 4 bases and J by 0 bases, and 9 bases separated the two germline ends. The CDR3 region is CASSALTANTGELFF. The CDR3 nucleotides read TGTGCCAGCAGTGCCCTAACAGCGAACACCGGGGAGCTGTTTTTT.